This T cell receptor (beta chain) appears in the sequencing data of a study of cytomegalovirus exposure and HLA in healthy donors. PCR employed 60 Vbeta and 13 Jbeta primers. Using immunoSEQ multiplex PCR, the repertoire was profiled, and TCRdb retains in-frame clones only, with some absent. The data contain some 130,000 clones, 70% to 75% of them seen just once; the ten biggest clones take up 7.3%. Germline CDR1 is SGHKS and CDR2 is YYEKEE (reference sequence). V lost 1 base and J 5 bases, leaving 12 bases between the germline ends. This CDR3 comprises 14 residues. This clone appeared once. The chain links TRBV5-5 to TRBJ1-1, with a possible D match to TRBD1 (5 bases). The sample was PBMCs. The sequence derives from a male donor in good health and CMV-seronegative. The CDR3 DNA sequence: TGTGCCAGCAGCTTGACGGGACTCTTGACTGAAGCTTTCTTT. Its translation: CASSLTGLLTEAFF.